The present TCR beta chain was sequenced within a study of shared T cell receptors in the human thymus. Here immunoSEQ multiplex PCR was the method, and the copy in TCRdb shows in-frame clones only, minus some. This sample has about 500,000 clones, with 75% to 80% found just once. V lost 2 bases, J lost 2 bases, and 10 bases lay in between. CDR1 and CDR2 (germline): MNHEY, SMNVEV (reference sequence). The CDR3 runs 16 residues. This sample also appeared in a second study, on human thymus T cells. That work contributes: Across thymic and blood repertoires, the usage of V and J genes appeared to be biased. Related studies noted strongly shared thymic repertoires across unrelated people.

Source material: thymocytes. This rearrangement joins TRBV27 to TRBJ2-6; D unresolved. This sequence was found in a boy younger than two with a congenital heart defect. Here the CDR3 DNA reads TGTGCCAGCAGTTTAAGGTTCGGAGCTGGGGCCAACGTCCTGACTTTC. Protein sequence: CASSLRFGAGANVLTF.